These 23 T cell receptor beta chains were sequenced from one sample in a study of graft-versus-host responses after intestinal transplantation. Assay used: immunoSEQ multiplex PCR; TCRdb lists only in-frame clones, some missing. The sample yields some 15,000 clones, roughly 88% seen once. Here the sequenced sample was PBMCs, taken around 110 days after intestinal transplant. Receptor source: a human patient who received an intestinal transplant, so some T cells may come from the graft donor.

The chain joins TRBV28 to TRBJ2-1; 10 positions match TRBD2. This CDR3 spans 18 amino acids. CDR1 MDHEN and CDR2 SYDVKM come from the germline V gene. Germline trimming cut 5 bases from V and 3 bases from J; bases unmatched to any gene: 13. Here the CDR3 DNA reads TGTGCCAGCAGTCCCCCCTGGCCAGCGGGAGGGTACTACAATGAGCAGTTCTTC. This sequence encodes CASSPPWPAGGYYNEQFF.

In this sample, this clone turned up a few times. The rearrangement joins TRBV2 to TRBJ2-1, with D tentatively TRBD2 (5 bases). With 2 bases removed from V and 0 bases from J, the gap between germline ends came to 14 bases. Germline CDR1 is SNHLY and CDR2 is FYNNEI. CDR3 length: 17 residues. This CDR3 reads CASSESSGFSSYNEQFF. In nucleotides, the CDR3 is TGTGCCAGCAGTGAATCCTCGGGGTTCAGCTCCTACAATGAGCAGTTCTTC.

The V call is TRBV28, the J call TRBJ2-7; D might be TRBD1 (6 bases). Trimming removed 8 bases from V and 3 bases from J, with 17 bases in between. This CDR3 contains 14 residues. CDR1 is MDHEN, CDR2 SYDVKM, per germline. CDR3 DNA sequence: TGTGCCAGCCACCGTAGGGGGTTCGGCTACGAGCAGTACTTC. As protein: CASHRRGFGYEQYF.

The chain combines TRBV7-8 with TRBJ2-5; D assignment may be TRBD1 or TRBD2 (5 bases each). The germline CDR1 and CDR2 sequences are SGHVS and FQNEAQ. The CDR3 contains 13 residues. The V end was cut by 3 bases, the J end by 3 bases, with 8 bases between. CDR3 protein: CASSLGVEETQYF. For the CDR3, the DNA is TGTGCCAGCAGCTTGGGGGTGGAAGAGACCCAGTACTTC.

The table lists this clone with a count of one. The chain uses TRBV21-1 and TRBJ2-2; the D call in the table, TRBD1, was not verified against the DNA. TRBV21-1 is an annotated pseudogene. The CDR3 loop spans 13 amino acids. As DNA, the CDR3 is TGTGCCAGCAGCTGGGGGCGCGGCGGGGAGCTGTTTTTT. This codes for CASSWGRGGELFF.

The V call is TRBV11-3, the J call TRBJ1-5; no definite D call. The CDR3 totals 16 residues. Germline loops: CDR1 SGHNT, CDR2 YENEEA. Deletions cut 1 base from V and 0 bases from J, with 10 bases between. This chain's CDR3 is CASSLGEGYSNQPQHF. In DNA, the CDR3 is TGTGCCAGCAGCTTAGGTGAAGGATATAGCAATCAGCCCCAGCATTTT.

The chain employs TRBV29-1 and TRBJ2-1; D is perhaps TRBD1 (5 bases). The V gene's germline CDR1 is SQVTM and CDR2 ANQGSEA. The germline V and J ends were trimmed by 4 bases and 8 bases, with 9 bases remaining between them. The CDR3 runs to 11 residues. The CDR3 DNA is TGCAGCGTTGCCAGGGTTGATGAGCAGTTCTTC. Its translation: CSVARVDEQFF.

The chain links TRBV30 to TRBJ2-1; D unresolved. CDR3 length: 12 residues. The V and J ends lost 3 bases and 6 bases respectively, with 9 bases between them. Germline assignment: CDR1 GTSNPN and CDR2 SVGIG (reference sequence). The CDR3 DNA reads TGTGCCTGGAGCGATTACTCCAATGAGCAGTTCTTC. This codes for CAWSDYSNEQFF.

This chain joins TRBV5-1 and TRBJ1-2; 7 nucleotides align to TRBD1. Unmatched junction bases numbered 6, after V lost 3 bases and J lost 4 bases. Germline V gene data show CDR1 as SGHRS and CDR2 as YFSETQ. This CDR3 has 14 amino acids. Written as DNA, the CDR3 is TGCGCCAGCAGCTCCCGGGACAGAGGCTATGGCTACACCTTC. Protein: CASSSRDRGYGYTF.

This clone has a single count. The junction departs from the called germline gene at one end, perhaps through a read error. This chain uses TRBV7-7 with TRBJ2-6; D uncertain. This CDR3 region has 16 residues. CDR1 is SSHAT and CDR2 is FNYEAQ in the germline V gene (reference sequence). In nucleotides, the CDR3 is TGTGCTAGCAGCACCGGGCAGACATCTGGGGCCAACGTCCTGACTTTC. Translation gives CASSTGQTSGANVLTF.

The V gene is TRBV7-2, the J gene TRBJ2-2; D is unresolved. The CDR3 sequence is 12 residues long. V was pared by 10 bases and J by 11 bases, with 17 bases between. Germline V CDR1 and CDR2: SGHTA, FQGNSA. The chain's CDR3 is CATQEDGSELFF. The CDR3, as DNA: TGTGCCACGCAGGAAGACGGTTCCGAGCTGTTTTTT.

The chain carries TRBV7-9 and TRBJ2-1, with D hard to call. Trimming stripped 1 base from V and 6 bases from J, with 13 bases between. The germline CDR1 and CDR2 sequences are SEHNR and FQNEAQ (reference sequence). CDR3 length equals 15 residues. The CDR3 here is CASSLVQARGNEQFF. The CDR3 DNA is TGTGCCAGCAGCTTAGTCCAGGCGAGAGGCAATGAGCAGTTCTTC.

The count of this clone is one. The chain combines TRBV28 with TRBJ2-3; a possible D gene is TRBD1 (6 bases). The CDR3 length is 14 residues. Per germline, CDR1 MDHEN and CDR2 SYDVKM. V was cut by 5 bases and J by 3 bases, with 12 bases left in between. The CDR3 reads CASSIPTGTDTQYF. In DNA, the CDR3 is TGTGCCAGCAGTATCCCGACAGGAACAGATACGCAGTATTTT.

This clone occurred a few times. The rearrangement uses TRBV19 and TRBJ1-1; D ambiguous. This CDR3 contains 11 residues. The germline V and J ends were trimmed by 5 bases and 1 base, with 2 bases remaining between them. Germline CDR1 is LNHDA and CDR2 is SQIVND (reference sequence). The CDR3: CASSQNTEAFF. Written as DNA, the CDR3 is TGTGCCAGTAGTCAGAACACTGAAGCTTTCTTT. Together with reference TRBV19 and TRBJ1-1, the CDR3 gives the full variable domain: DGGITQSPKYLFRKEGQNVTLSCEQNLNHDAMYWYRQDPGQGLRLIYYSQIVNDFQKGDIAEGYSVSREKKESFPLTVTSAQKNPTAFYLCASSQNTEAFFGQGTRLTVV.

This clone was counted a few times. V is TRBV13 and J is TRBJ1-4, with D unresolved. The CDR3 is 13 residues long. Germline-derived CDR1 and CDR2 are PRHDT and FYEKMQ (reference sequence). Trimming took off 2 bases at V and 7 bases at J, with 8 bases between the two ends. As DNA, the CDR3 is TGTGCCAGCAGCTTAACGGAAGGTGAAAAACTGTTTTTT. Translation gives CASSLTEGEKLFF.

The rearrangement uses TRBV30 and TRBJ2-7, with 8 bases aligning to TRBD2. The CDR3 length is 14 residues. Trimming took 2 bases from V and 3 from J; bases not matched to a gene: 6. Germline values: CDR1 GTSNPN, CDR2 SVGIG (reference sequence). The CDR3 loop is CAWSWASGYYEQYF. Here the CDR3 DNA reads TGTGCCTGGAGTTGGGCTAGCGGGTACTACGAGCAGTACTTC.

This sequence joins TRBV28 and TRBJ1-5, with 8 bases aligning to TRBD1. The CDR3 runs 15 residues. Looked up from germline, CDR1 is MDHEN and CDR2 is SYDVKM. V dropped 3 bases and J dropped 2; count of bases not matched to a gene: 3. In DNA form, the CDR3 reads TGTGCCAGCAGTTTGGGGACAGGCCGCAATCAGCCCCAGCATTTT. Protein sequence: CASSLGTGRNQPQHF.

The rearrangement joins TRBV30 to TRBJ1-5, with D hard to call. Trimming removed 2 bases at V and 0 bases at J, with 20 bases between. The germline V gene has CDR1 GTSNPN and CDR2 SVGIG (reference sequence). The CDR3 totals 18 residues. The CDR3, as DNA: TGTGCCTGGAGTTCAGGCAGGCTGGCCCACGATAGCAATCAGCCCCAGCATTTT. Its protein product is CAWSSGRLAHDSNQPQHF. Looking up the rest from reference TRBV30 and TRBJ1-5 gives the full variable domain: SQTIHQWPATLVQPVGSPLSLECTVEGTSNPNLYWYRQAAGRGLQLLFYSVGIGQISSEVPQNLSASRPQDRQFILSSKKLLLSDSGFYLCAWSSGRLAHDSNQPQHFGDGTRLSIL.

The chain carries TRBV10-3 and TRBJ2-1, with TRBD2 identical over 11 bases. The CDR3 is 17 amino acids. Unmatched junction bases numbered 9, after V lost 2 bases and J lost 6 bases. Germline V lookup: CDR1 ENHRY, CDR2 SYGVKD. In DNA, the CDR3 is TGTGCCATCAGTGAGACTGCACCTAGCGGGAGGAGCAATGAGCAGTTCTTC. It codes for CAISETAPSGRSNEQFF.

CDR3 amino acids: CASSYRLQNRKTYGYTF. The DNA of the CDR3 is TGCGCCAGCAGCTACAGGCTCCAGAACCGAAAGACCTATGGCTACACCTTC. The rearrangement links TRBV4-1 to TRBJ1-2; tentatively, D is TRBD1 (5 bases). With 5 bases removed from V and 4 bases from J, the gap between germline ends came to 23 bases. The CDR3 loop spans 17 amino acids. CDR1 is MGHRA and CDR2 is YSYEKL in the germline V gene.

CDR3 DNA sequence: TGTGCCAGCAGTTTACAATCTAACTATGGCTACACCTTC. This sequence encodes CASSLQSNYGYTF. The rearrangement joins TRBV27 to TRBJ1-2; D not resolved. The CDR3 runs to 13 residues. The V end was cut by 2 bases, the J end by 0 bases, with 4 bases between. The germline V gene encodes CDR1 MNHEY and CDR2 SMNVEV (reference sequence).

This chain connects TRBV6-6 to TRBJ2-1, with 11 bases fitting TRBD2. This CDR3 comprises 15 residues. CDR1 and CDR2 from the germline V gene are MNHNY and SVGAGI (reference sequence). V lost 5 bases, J lost 5 bases, and 5 bases stayed unmatched. The CDR3 coding sequence is TGTGCCAGCAGTCCGTTAGCGGGAGGGAACAATGAGCAGTTCTTC. Residues: CASSPLAGGNNEQFF.

V gene TRBV9 combines with J gene TRBJ2-7; 7 bases are shared with TRBD2. The CDR3 totals 15 residues. Germline CDR1 and CDR2: SGDLS and YYNGEE. Trimming took 4 bases from V and 7 from J; bases not matched to a gene: 14. The CDR3 spells CASSSAWAGVGEQYF. CDR3 sequence (DNA): TGTGCCAGCAGCTCGGCCTGGGCGGGAGTGGGGGAGCAGTACTTC.